This paragraph covers one TCR beta chain sequence. Its antigen is not known. The assay was immunoSEQ multiplex PCR, and TCRdb's table has in-frame clones only and misses some. The sample carries 90,000 to 150,000 clones, about 87% recorded once. This entry belongs to a study of T cell responses to AZD1222 COVID-19 vaccine. The germline CDR1 and CDR2 sequences are MNHEY and SVGAGI. Deletions cut 4 bases from V and 2 bases from J, with 15 bases between. The CDR3 is 15 residues long. Study observations and caveats: The peak T cell response came first, and repertoires were sampled only after it. Nearly half of the spike-specific TCRs reportedly recognize variant regions that carry no mutations.

Sample: peripheral blood, taken on day 0 of AZD1222 vaccination. V gene TRBV6-5 combines with J gene TRBJ2-7; D may correspond to TRBD1 or TRBD2 (5 bases each). The clonotype was recovered from an adult in good health. CDR3 DNA sequence: TGTGCCAGCAGTTTTTCCGGGACCGACCCCTACGAGCAGTACTTC. This gives the protein CASSFSGTDPYEQYF.